This T cell receptor (beta chain) comes out of a study of CD8 T cells in ankylosing spondylitis. TCRdb ran MiXCR on the 5' RACE reads and lists one entry per CDR3 protein. The table has 30,000 to 45,000 distinct CDR3 sequences, 3% to 3.5% seen once. This clonotype was detected many times. Its antigen is undetermined. Study results and caveats: Certain motif variants had earlier been reported in reactive arthritis synovial fluid and blood. From matched ankylosing spondylitis synovial fluid, disease-linked clones were reportedly recovered at significantly enriched levels. Typical of ankylosing spondylitis blood, it appeared, was a TCR beta motif of 7 or 8 highly homologous variants. Researchers report that disease-linked clones proved CD8+ and relatively rare in peripheral blood.

The CDR3 loop spans 15 amino acids. The V end was cut by 0 bases, the J end by 6 bases, with 15 bases between. CDR1 and CDR2 from the germline V gene are SGDLS and YYNGEE. Source material: blood, either unsorted or a sorted T cell fraction (not recorded which). The chain recombines TRBV9 with TRBJ1-2; D is perhaps TRBD1 (5 bases). This receptor was obtained from a male donor with ankylosing spondylitis or in good health (not recorded which). CDR3 sequence reads: CASSVGQGAKDGYTF. The DNA for the CDR3 is TGTGCCAGCAGCGTAGGACAAGGGGCGAAGGATGGCTACACCTTC. Full variable domain (remainder filled in from reference TRBV9 and TRBJ1-2): DSGVTQTPKHLITATGQRVTLRCSPRSGDLSVYWYQQSLDQGLQFLIQYYNGEERAKGNILERFSAQQFPDLHSELNLSSLELGDSALYFCASSVGQGAKDGYTFGSGTRLTVV.